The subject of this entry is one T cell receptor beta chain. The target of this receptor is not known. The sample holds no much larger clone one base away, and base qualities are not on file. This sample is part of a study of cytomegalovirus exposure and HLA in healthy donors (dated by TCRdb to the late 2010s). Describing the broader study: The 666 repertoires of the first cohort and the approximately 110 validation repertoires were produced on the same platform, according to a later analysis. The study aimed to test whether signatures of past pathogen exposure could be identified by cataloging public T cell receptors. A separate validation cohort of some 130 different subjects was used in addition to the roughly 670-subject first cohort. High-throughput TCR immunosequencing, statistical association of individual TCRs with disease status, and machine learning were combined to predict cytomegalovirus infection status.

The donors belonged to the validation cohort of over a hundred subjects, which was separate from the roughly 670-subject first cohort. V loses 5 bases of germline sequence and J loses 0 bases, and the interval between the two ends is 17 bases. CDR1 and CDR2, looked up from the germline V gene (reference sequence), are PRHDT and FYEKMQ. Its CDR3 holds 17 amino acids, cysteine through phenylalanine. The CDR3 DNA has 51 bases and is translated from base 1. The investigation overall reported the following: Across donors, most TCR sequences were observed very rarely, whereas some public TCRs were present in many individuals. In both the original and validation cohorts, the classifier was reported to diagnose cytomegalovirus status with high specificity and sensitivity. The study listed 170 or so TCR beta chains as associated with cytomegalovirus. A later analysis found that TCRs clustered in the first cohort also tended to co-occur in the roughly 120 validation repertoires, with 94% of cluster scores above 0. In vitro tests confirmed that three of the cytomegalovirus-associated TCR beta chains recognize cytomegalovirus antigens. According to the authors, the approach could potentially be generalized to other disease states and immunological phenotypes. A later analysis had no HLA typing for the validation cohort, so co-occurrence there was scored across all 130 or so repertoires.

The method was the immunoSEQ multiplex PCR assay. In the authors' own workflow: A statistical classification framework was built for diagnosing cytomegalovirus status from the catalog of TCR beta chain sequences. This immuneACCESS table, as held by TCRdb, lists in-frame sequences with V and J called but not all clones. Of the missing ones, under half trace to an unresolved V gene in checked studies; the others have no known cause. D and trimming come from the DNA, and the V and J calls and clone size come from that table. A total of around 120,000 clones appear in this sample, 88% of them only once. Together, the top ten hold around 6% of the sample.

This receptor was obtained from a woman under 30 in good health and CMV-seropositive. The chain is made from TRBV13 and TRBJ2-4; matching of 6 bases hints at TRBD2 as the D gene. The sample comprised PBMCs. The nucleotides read TGTGCCAGCAGCGTCGGGGACTGGAACATAGCCAAAAACATTCAGTACTTC. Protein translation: CASSVGDWNIAKNIQYF.